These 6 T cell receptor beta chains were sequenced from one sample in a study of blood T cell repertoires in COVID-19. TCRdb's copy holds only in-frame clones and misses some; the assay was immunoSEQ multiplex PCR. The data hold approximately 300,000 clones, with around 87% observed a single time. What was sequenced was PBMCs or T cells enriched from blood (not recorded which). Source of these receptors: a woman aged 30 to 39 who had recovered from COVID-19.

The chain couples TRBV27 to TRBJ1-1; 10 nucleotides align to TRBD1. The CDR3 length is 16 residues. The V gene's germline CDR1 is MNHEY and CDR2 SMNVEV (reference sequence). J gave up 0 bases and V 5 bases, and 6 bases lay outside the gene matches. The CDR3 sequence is CASSHRQGAMNTEAFF. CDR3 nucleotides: TGTGCCAGCAGTCACAGACAGGGGGCGATGAACACTGAAGCTTTCTTT.

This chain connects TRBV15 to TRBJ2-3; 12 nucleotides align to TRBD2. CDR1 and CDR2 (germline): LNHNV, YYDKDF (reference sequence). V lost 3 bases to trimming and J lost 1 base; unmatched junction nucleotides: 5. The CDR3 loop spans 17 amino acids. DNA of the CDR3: TGTGCCACCAGCAGGACTAGCGGGGGCCGGGGCACAGATACGCAGTATTTT. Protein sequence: CATSRTSGGRGTDTQYF.

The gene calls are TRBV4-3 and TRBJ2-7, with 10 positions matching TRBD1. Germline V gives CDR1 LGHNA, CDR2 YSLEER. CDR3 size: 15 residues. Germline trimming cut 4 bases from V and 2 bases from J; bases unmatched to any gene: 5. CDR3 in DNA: TGCGCCAGCAGCCCATCCGGGACAGGGGCCTACGAGCAGTACTTC. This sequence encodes CASSPSGTGAYEQYF.

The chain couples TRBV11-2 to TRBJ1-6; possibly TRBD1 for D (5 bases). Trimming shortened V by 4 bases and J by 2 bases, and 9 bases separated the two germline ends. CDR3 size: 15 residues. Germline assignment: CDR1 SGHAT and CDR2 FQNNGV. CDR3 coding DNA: TGTGCCAGCAGCTCCCAGGGTACCTATAATTCACCCCTCCACTTT. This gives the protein CASSSQGTYNSPLHF.

The CDR3: CASSQAGLYEQYF. The DNA for the CDR3 is TGTGCCAGCAGTCAGGCGGGCCTCTACGAGCAGTACTTC. The chain has TRBV12-3 or TRBV12-4 and TRBJ2-7; maybe TRBD2 (5 bases). Trimming removed 5 bases from V and 3 bases from J, with 11 bases in between. The CDR3 length is 13 residues.

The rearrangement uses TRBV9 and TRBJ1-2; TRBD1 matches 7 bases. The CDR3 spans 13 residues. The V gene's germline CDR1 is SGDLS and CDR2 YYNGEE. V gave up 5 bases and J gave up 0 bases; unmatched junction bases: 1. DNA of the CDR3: TGTGCCAGCAGACAGGGGACTAACTATGGCTACACCTTC. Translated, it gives CASRQGTNYGYTF.